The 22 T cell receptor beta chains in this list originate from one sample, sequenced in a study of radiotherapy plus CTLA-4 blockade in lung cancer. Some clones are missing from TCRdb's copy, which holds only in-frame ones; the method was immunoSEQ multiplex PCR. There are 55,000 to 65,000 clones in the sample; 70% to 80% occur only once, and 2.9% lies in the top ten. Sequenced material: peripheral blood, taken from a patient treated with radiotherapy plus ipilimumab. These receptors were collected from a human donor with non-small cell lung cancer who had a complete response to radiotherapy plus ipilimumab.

CDR3 amino acids: CASSQGQGISYEQYF. The CDR3 nucleotides read TGTGCCAGCAGCCAGGGGCAGGGCATTTCCTACGAGCAGTACTTC. This chain connects TRBV7-9 to TRBJ2-7; tentative D call: TRBD1 (6 bases). Germline loops: CDR1 SEHNR, CDR2 FQNEAQ (reference sequence). The CDR3 is 15 residues long. The V gene lost 5 bases and the J gene lost 1 base, with 15 bases spanning the gap.

CDR3 region: CASSSGQGYPTEAFF. The CDR3 DNA reads TGTGCCAGCAGTTCCGGACAGGGGTATCCCACTGAAGCTTTCTTT. This sequence joins TRBV6-5 and TRBJ1-1; TRBD1 matches 9 bases. CDR1 MNHEY and CDR2 SVGAGI come from the germline V gene. V shed 4 bases and J 4 bases; nucleotides not matched to a gene: 7. This CDR3 region has 15 residues.

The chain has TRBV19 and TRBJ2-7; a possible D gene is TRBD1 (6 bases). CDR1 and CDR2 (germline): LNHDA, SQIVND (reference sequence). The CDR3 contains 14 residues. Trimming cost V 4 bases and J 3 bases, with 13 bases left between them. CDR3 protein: CASSTQGSNYEQYF. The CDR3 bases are TGTGCCAGTAGTACGCAGGGGAGTAACTACGAGCAGTACTTC. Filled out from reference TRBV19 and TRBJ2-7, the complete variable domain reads DGGITQSPKYLFRKEGQNVTLSCEQNLNHDAMYWYRQDPGQGLRLIYYSQIVNDFQKGDIAEGYSVSREKKESFPLTVTSAQKNPTAFYLCASSTQGSNYEQYFGPGTRLTVT.

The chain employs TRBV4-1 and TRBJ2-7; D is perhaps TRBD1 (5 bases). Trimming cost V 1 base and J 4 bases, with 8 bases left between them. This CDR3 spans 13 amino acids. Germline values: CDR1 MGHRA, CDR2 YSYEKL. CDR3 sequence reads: CASSQGGSYEQYF. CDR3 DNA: TGCGCCAGCAGCCAAGGGGGCAGTTACGAGCAGTACTTC.

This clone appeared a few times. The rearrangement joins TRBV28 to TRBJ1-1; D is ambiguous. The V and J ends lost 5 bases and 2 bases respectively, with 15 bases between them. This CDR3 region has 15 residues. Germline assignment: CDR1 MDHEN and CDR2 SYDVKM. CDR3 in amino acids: CASSAGSHQNTEAFF. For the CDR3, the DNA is TGTGCCAGCAGTGCCGGGTCGCATCAAAACACTGAAGCTTTCTTT.

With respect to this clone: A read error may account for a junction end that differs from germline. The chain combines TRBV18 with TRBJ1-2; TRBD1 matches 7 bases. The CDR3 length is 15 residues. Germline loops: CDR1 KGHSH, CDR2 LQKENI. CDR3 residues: CASSPSEGLRGQKAF. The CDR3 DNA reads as TGTGCCAGCTCACCCTCAGAAGGGCTCCGGGGACAGAAAGCCTTC. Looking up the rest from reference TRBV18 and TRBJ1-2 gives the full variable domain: NAGVMQNPRHLVRRRGQEARLRCSPMKGHSHVYWYRQLPEEGLKFMVYLQKENIIDESGMPKERFSAEFPKEGPSILRIQQVVRGDSAAYFCASSPSEGLRGQKAFGSGTRLTVV.

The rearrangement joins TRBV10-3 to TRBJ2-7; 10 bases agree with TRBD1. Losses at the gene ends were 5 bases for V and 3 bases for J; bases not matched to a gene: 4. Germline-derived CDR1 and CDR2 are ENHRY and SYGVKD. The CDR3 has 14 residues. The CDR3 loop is CAISRQGAGYEQYF. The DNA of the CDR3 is TGTGCCATCAGTCGACAGGGGGCGGGCTACGAGCAGTACTTC.

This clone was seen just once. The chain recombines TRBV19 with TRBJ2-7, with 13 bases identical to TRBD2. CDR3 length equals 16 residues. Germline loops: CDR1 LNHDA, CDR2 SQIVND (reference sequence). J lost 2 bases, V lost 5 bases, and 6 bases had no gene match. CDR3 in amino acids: CASSAQGTSGTYEQYF. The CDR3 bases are TGTGCCAGTAGTGCCCAAGGGACTAGCGGGACCTACGAGCAGTACTTC.

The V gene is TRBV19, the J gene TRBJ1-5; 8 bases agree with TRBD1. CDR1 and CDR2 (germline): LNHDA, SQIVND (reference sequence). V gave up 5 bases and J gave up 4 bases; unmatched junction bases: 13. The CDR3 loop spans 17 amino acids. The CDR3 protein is CASSPIRGRLGNQPQHF. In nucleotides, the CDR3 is TGTGCCAGTAGTCCAATCAGGGGGCGCTTAGGGAATCAGCCCCAGCATTTT. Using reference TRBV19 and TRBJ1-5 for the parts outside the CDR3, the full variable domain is DGGITQSPKYLFRKEGQNVTLSCEQNLNHDAMYWYRQDPGQGLRLIYYSQIVNDFQKGDIAEGYSVSREKKESFPLTVTSAQKNPTAFYLCASSPIRGRLGNQPQHFGDGTRLSIL.

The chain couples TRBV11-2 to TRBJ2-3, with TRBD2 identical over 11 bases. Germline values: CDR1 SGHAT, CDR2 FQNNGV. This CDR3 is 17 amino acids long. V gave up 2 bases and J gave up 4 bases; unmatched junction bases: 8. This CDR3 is CASSLNLLAGGADTQYF. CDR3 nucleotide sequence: TGTGCCAGCAGCTTAAATCTGCTAGCGGGGGGTGCAGATACGCAGTATTTT.

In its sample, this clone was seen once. The CDR3 DNA reads TGTGCCAGTAGGAACGGAGGGGAGTATGGCTACACCTTC. Its translation: CASRNGGEYGYTF. The chain has TRBV19 and TRBJ1-2; D is perhaps TRBD1 (5 bases). CDR1 LNHDA and CDR2 SQIVND come from the germline V gene (reference sequence). V was shortened by 6 bases and J by 5 bases, with 13 bases between the two germline ends. The CDR3 contains 13 residues.

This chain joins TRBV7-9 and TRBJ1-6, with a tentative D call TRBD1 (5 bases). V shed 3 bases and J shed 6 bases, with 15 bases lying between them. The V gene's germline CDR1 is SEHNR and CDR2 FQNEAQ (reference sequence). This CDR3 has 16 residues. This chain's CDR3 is CASSLGQGGRNSPLHF. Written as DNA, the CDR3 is TGTGCCAGCAGCTTGGGGCAGGGCGGACGTAATTCACCCCTCCACTTT.

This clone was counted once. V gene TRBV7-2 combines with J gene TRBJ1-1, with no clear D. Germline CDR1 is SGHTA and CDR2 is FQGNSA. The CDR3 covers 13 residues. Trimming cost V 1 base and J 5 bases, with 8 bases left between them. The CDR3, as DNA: TGTGCCAGCAGCTTAGAACGGGTTACTGAAGCTTTCTTT. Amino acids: CASSLERVTEAFF.

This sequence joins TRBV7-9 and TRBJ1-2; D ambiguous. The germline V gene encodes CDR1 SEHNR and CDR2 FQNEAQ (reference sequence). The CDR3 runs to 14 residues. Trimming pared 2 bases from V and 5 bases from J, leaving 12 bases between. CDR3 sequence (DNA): TGTGCCAGCAGCTTACGTACCAGTGATTATGGCTACACCTTC. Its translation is CASSLRTSDYGYTF.

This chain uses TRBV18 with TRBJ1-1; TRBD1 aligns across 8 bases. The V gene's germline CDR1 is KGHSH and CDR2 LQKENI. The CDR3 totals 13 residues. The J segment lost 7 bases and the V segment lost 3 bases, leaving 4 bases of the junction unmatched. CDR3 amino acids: CASSPGQGREAFF. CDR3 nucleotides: TGTGCCAGCTCACCTGGACAGGGACGTGAAGCTTTCTTT.

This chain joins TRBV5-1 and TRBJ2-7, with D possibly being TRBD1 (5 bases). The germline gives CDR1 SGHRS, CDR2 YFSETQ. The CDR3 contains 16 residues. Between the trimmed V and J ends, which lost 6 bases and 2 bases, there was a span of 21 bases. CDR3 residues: CASTPSRTGPPYEQYF. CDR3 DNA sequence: TGCGCCAGCACCCCTTCCCGAACAGGACCGCCCTACGAGCAGTACTTC.

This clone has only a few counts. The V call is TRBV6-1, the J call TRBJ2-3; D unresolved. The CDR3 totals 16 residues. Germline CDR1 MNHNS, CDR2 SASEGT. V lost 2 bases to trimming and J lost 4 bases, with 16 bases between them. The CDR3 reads CASSERRGFGPDTQYF. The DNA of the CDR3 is TGTGCCAGCAGTGAACGGCGAGGCTTCGGTCCAGATACGCAGTATTTT.

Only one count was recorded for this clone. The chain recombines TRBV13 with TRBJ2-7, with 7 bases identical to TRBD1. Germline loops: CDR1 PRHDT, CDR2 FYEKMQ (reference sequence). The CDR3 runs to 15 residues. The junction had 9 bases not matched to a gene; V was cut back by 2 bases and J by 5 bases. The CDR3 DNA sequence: TGTGCCAGCAGCTTATCCCGACAGGGTGTTAACGAGCAGTACTTC. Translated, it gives CASSLSRQGVNEQYF.

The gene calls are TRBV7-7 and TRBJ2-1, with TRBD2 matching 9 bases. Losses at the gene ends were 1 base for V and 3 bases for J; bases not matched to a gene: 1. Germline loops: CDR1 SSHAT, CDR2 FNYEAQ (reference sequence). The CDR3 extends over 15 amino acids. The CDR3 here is CASSLGSGGYNEQFF. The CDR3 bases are TGTGCCAGCAGCTTAGGTAGCGGGGGCTACAATGAGCAGTTCTTC. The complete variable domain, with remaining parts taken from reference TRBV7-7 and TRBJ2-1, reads GAGVSQSPRYKVTKRGQDVTLRCDPISSHATLYWYQQALGQGPEFLTYFNYEAQPDKSGLPSDRFSAERPEGSISTLTIQRTEQRDSAMYRCASSLGSGGYNEQFFGPGTRLTVL.

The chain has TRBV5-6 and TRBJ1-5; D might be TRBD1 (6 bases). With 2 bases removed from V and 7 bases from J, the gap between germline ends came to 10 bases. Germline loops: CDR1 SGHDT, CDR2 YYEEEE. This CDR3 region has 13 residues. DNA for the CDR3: TGTGCCAGCAGCTTTGGGGGCATACAGCCCCAGCATTTT. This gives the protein CASSFGGIQPQHF.

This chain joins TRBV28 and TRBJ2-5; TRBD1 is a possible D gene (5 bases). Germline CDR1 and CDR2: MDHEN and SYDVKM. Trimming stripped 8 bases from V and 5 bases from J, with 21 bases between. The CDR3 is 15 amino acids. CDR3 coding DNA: TGTGCCAGCGGTTCCTCCCCTGGGGCCTTTGAGACCCAGTACTTC. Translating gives CASGSSPGAFETQYF.

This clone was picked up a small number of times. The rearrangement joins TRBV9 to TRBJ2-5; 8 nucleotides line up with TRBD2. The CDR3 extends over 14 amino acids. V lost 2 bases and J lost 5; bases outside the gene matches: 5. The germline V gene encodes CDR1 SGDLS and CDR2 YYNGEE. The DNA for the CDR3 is TGTGCCAGCAGCGTCGGGGGGGGGTGGGAGACCCAGTACTTC. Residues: CASSVGGGWETQYF.